The T cell receptor (beta chain) under discussion was sequenced for a study of cytomegalovirus exposure and HLA in healthy donors. The wider study: Within the Caucasian-associated ancestry cluster were around four fifths of the roughly 400 genotyped donors.

PCR amplification relied on 60 Vbeta primers (plus 13 Jbeta primers). Generated by immunoSEQ multiplex PCR, the TCRdb table keeps only in-frame clones and is missing some. The table records around 130,000 clones, more than 60% of them present only once. With respect to this clone: The antigen is not known.

Overall study findings and caveats: Generally TCR sequences proved uncommon, though certain public TCRs appeared in numerous donors. An apparent linkage of common viral pathogens to several of the most significant clusters emerged in a later analysis. Reportedly, HLA-A and HLA-B alleles of most subjects were accurately predicted from TCR beta.

Germline CDR1 reads MNHNS; CDR2 reads SASEGT. V trimming: 5 bases; J trimming: 2 bases; junction bases outside the gene matches: 5. The CDR3 covers 15 residues. The receptor's source is a woman aged 40 to 50 in good health and CMV-seropositive. This chain links TRBV6-1 with TRBJ2-3; TRBD2 matches at 9 bases. The sample was PBMCs. The CDR3 here is CASSPQRGVTDTQYF. The DNA of the CDR3 is TGTGCCAGCAGTCCGCAGCGGGGGGTCACAGATACGCAGTATTTT.